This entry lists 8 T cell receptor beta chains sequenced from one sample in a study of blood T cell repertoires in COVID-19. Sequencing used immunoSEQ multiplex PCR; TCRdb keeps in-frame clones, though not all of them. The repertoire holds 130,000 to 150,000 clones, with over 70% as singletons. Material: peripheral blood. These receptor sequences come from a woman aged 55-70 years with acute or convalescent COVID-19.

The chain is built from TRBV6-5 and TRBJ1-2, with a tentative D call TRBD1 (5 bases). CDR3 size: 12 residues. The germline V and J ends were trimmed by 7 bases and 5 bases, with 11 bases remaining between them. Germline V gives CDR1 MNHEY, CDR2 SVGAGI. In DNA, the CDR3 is TGTGCCAGCACGGGGGATAGGTATGGCTACACCTTC. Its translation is CASTGDRYGYTF.

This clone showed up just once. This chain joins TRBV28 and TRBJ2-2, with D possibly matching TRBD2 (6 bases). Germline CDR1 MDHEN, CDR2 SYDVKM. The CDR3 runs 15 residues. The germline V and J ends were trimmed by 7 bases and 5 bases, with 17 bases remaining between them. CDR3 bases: TGTGCCAGCAAACCCGAAGGTGCGGGAACCGGGGAGCTGTTTTTT. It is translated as CASKPEGAGTGELFF.

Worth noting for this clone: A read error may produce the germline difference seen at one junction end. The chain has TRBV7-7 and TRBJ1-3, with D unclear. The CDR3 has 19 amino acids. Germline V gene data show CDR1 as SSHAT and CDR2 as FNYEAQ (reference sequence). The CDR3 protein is CASSLGCIRWRASGNTIYF. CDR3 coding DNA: TGTGCTAGCAGCTTAGGGTGCATCCGTTGGCGGGCCTCTGGAAACACCATATATTTT.

CDR3: CASSPVDYNGYTF. The CDR3, as DNA: TGTGCCAGCAGTCCGGTGGACTATAATGGCTACACCTTC. J is TRBJ1-2 and V is TRBV7-9; no definite D call. Per germline, CDR1 SEHNR and CDR2 FQNEAQ (reference sequence). The CDR3 runs to 13 residues. V dropped 6 bases and J dropped 6 bases, with 14 bases sitting between them.

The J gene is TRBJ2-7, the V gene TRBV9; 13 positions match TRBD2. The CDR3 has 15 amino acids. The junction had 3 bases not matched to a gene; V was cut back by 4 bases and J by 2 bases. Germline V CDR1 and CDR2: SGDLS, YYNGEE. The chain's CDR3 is CASSTGTSGTYEQYF. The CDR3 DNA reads TGTGCCAGCAGCACCGGGACTAGCGGGACCTACGAGCAGTACTTC.

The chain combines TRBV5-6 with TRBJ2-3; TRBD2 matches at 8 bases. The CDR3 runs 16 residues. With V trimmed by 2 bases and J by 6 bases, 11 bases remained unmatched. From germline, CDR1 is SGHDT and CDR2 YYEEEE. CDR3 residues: CASSLDGRASLDTQYF. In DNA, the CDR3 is TGTGCCAGCAGCTTAGACGGGAGGGCTTCTTTGGATACGCAGTATTTT.

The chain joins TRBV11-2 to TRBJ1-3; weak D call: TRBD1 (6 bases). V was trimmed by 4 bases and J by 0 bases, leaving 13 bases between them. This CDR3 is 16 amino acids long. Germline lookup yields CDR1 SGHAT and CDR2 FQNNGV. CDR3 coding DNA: TGTGCCAGCAGCTCGTTTCAGGGGATCTCTGGAAACACCATATATTTT. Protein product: CASSSFQGISGNTIYF.

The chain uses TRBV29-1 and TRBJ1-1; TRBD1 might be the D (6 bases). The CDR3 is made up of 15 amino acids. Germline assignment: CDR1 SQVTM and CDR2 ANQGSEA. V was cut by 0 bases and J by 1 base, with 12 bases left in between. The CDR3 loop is CSVEEPRGTNTEAFF. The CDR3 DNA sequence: TGCAGCGTTGAAGAACCCAGGGGCACGAACACTGAAGCTTTCTTT.